This is a list of T cell receptor beta chains from one sample in a study of beta chain features in type 1 diabetes. Sequenced by immunoSEQ multiplex PCR; TCRdb stores in-frame clones only, minus some. Of 330,000 or so clones in the sample, 20% were seen once. The sample consisted of naive CD4+ T cells from blood. Every receptor here comes from a woman aged 18-35 years in good health. Each CDR3 is given with its conserved first and last residue. A D gene is named only where the DNA matches it firmly. Not all rows give a size; the values are once, few, many and, for expanded clones, a class.

>TRBD1|TRBV30|once|TRBJ1-1
CAWVGQGAGRAFF
TGTGCCTGGGTGGGACAGGGGGCAGGGAGGGCTTTCTTT
>TRBD1|TRBV2|few|TRBJ2-1
CASSAGQGTYNEQFF
TGTGCCAGCAGTGCTGGACAGGGGACCTACAATGAGCAGTTCTTC
>-|TRBV7-2|-|TRBJ1-5
CASSLRGGQPQHF
TGTGCCAGCAGTTTAAGGGGCGGTCAGCCCCAGCATTTT
>TRBD2|TRBV11-2|-|TRBJ2-1
CASRRLAGSYNEQFF
TGTGCCAGCAGACGGTTAGCGGGAAGCTACAATGAGCAGTTCTTC
>-|TRBV29-1|-|TRBJ2-3
CSVSRLFTDTQYF
TGCAGCGTTTCCCGACTATTCACAGATACGCAGTATTTT
>TRBD2|TRBV11-1|-|TRBJ2-7
CASSPGLAGYEQYF
TGTGCCAGCAGCCCGGGACTAGCGGGCTACGAGCAGTACTTC
>TRBD1|TRBV5-1|few|TRBJ2-7
CASRPGTAYSYEQYF
TGCGCCAGCAGACCCGGGACAGCATATTCCTACGAGCAGTACTTC
>-|TRBV30|few|TRBJ2-5
CAWSARETQYF
TGTGCCTGGAGTGCCAGGGAGACCCAGTACTTC
>-|TRBV2|-|TRBJ2-1
CASSGQYNEQFF
TGTGCCAGCAGTGGGCAGTACAATGAGCAGTTCTTC
>-|TRBV2|-|TRBJ1-1
CASSGGTNTEAFF
TGTGCCAGCAGTGGGGGCACGAACACTGAAGCTTTCTTT
>TRBD2|TRBV30|-|TRBJ2-3
CAWSRRTSQYF
TGTGCCTGGAGTCGAAGGACTAGCCAGTATTTT
>TRBD1|TRBV18|few|TRBJ1-4
CASSPPGQGGEKLFF
TGTGCCAGCTCACCCCCGGGACAGGGCGGCGAAAAACTGTTTTTT
>-|TRBV9|few|TRBJ1-3
CASSAGLQSGNTIYF
TGTGCCAGCAGCGCGGGACTGCAGTCTGGAAACACCATATATTTT
>-|TRBV30|few|TRBJ2-1
CAWARTASLTGAPNEQFF
TGTGCCTGGGCGCGGACGGCGAGCCTGACGGGAGCTCCTAATGAGCAGTTCTTC
>-|TRBV4-2|few|TRBJ1-2
CASSQAAGENYGYTF
TGTGCCAGCAGCCAAGCTGCCGGTGAAAACTATGGCTACACCTTC
>TRBD1|TRBV25-1|-|TRBJ1-5
CASSPGTGVNQPQHF
TGTGCCAGCAGTCCCGGGACAGGGGTCAATCAGCCCCAGCATTTT
>TRBD2|TRBV11-2|-|TRBJ2-7
CASSLDGGGGTYEQYF
TGTGCCAGCAGCTTAGATGGCGGGGGGGGGACCTACGAGCAGTACTTC
>TRBD1|TRBV4-2|few|TRBJ2-1
CASSQEGTGRGWTSSYNEQFF
TGTGCCAGCAGCCAAGAGGGGACAGGGCGGGGATGGACTAGCTCCTACAATGAGCAGTTCTTC
>TRBD2|TRBV5-1|few|TRBJ2-3
CASSSGTSGKHTDTQYF
TGCGCCAGCAGCTCCGGGACTAGCGGAAAGCACACAGATACGCAGTATTTT
>-|TRBV27|few|TRBJ1-2
CASSSQGPYGYTF
TGTGCCAGCAGTTCTCAGGGTCCGTATGGCTACACCTTC
>TRBD1|TRBV18|few|TRBJ2-5
CASSRDRAQETQYF
TGTGCCAGCTCCAGGGACAGGGCACAAGAGACCCAGTACTTC
>TRBD1|TRBV29-1|-|TRBJ1-1
CSVEGDRGTEAFF
TGCAGCGTTGAAGGTGACAGGGGCACTGAAGCTTTCTTT
>TRBD1|TRBV29-1|-|TRBJ1-2
CSAGQGGGYTF
TGCAGCGCCGGACAGGGAGGCGGCTACACCTTC
>TRBD2|TRBV30|few|TRBJ2-1
CAWSSGLAGGPDEQFF
TGTGCCTGGAGTTCGGGACTAGCGGGGGGGCCGGATGAGCAGTTCTTC
>TRBD1|TRBV28|once|TRBJ2-1
CASSSGTGTYNEQFF
TGTGCCAGCAGCTCCGGGACAGGAACCTACAATGAGCAGTTCTTC
>-|TRBV30|-|TRBJ1-1
CAWSRELNTEAFF
TGTGCCTGGAGCCGAGAGTTGAACACTGAAGCTTTCTTT
>-|TRBV5-6|-|TRBJ1-1
CASSGIGLPNTEAFF
TGTGCCAGCAGCGGTATCGGACTGCCGAACACTGAAGCTTTCTTT
>TRBD2|TRBV5-1|-|TRBJ2-3
CASTLSLAGADTQYF
TGCGCCAGCACATTAAGTCTAGCGGGAGCAGATACGCAGTATTTT
>TRBD2|TRBV5-4|-|TRBJ2-1
CASSLGAGSYNEQFF
TGTGCCAGCAGCTTAGGAGCGGGGTCCTACAATGAGCAGTTCTTC
>-|TRBV15|-|TRBJ1-4
CATSRGQASEKLFF
TGTGCCACCAGCAGAGGACAGGCTAGCGAAAAACTGTTTTTT
>TRBD1|TRBV18|-|TRBJ2-1
CASSSAGTGFNEQFF
TGTGCCAGCTCTTCAGCGGGGACAGGGTTCAATGAGCAGTTCTTC
>TRBD2|TRBV7-9|-|TRBJ2-2
CASSLGLAGVSTGELFF
TGTGCCAGCAGCTTAGGACTAGCGGGAGTTTCTACCGGGGAGCTGTTTTTT
>TRBD2|TRBV7-8|few|TRBJ2-1
CASRGQGLAGGVPIF
TGTGCCAGCAGAGGCCAGGGACTAGCGGGAGGAGTGCCCATCTTC
>-|TRBV29-1|-|TRBJ1-1
CSVGVLRQPMNTEAFF
TGCAGCGTTGGAGTATTGAGACAGCCCATGAACACTGAAGCTTTCTTT
>TRBD2|TRBV19|few|TRBJ2-1
CASSTSGRYEQFF
TGTGCCAGTAGTACTAGCGGGAGATATGAGCAGTTCTTC
>TRBD1|TRBV7-3|-|TRBJ2-2
CASSLTGQGLSNTGELFF
TGTGCCAGCAGCCTTACAGGACAGGGCCTTTCGAACACCGGGGAGCTGTTTTTT
>TRBD2|TRBV30|-|TRBJ2-3
CAWSRLAGTTDTQYF
TGTGCCTGGAGTAGGCTAGCGGGTACAACGGATACGCAGTATTTT
>TRBD1|TRBV7-2|few|TRBJ2-1
CASSLTGVAVLGEQFF
TGTGCCAGCAGCTTGACAGGGGTCGCCGTCCTGGGGGAGCAGTTCTTC
>-|TRBV4-2|few|TRBJ2-1
CASRPSGSGGNEQFF
TGTGCCAGCCGACCCTCCGGGAGTGGCGGCAATGAGCAGTTCTTC
>TRBD1|TRBV12-5|-|TRBJ2-1
CASGLTTGADEQFF
TGTGCTAGTGGTTTGACAACAGGGGCGGACGAGCAGTTCTTC
>TRBD1|TRBV29-1|-|TRBJ1-1
CSGKDRDTEAFF
TGCAGCGGAAAGGACAGGGACACTGAAGCTTTCTTT
>-|TRBV29-1|-|TRBJ1-1
CSVESDRGWNTEAFF
TGCAGCGTTGAATCGGACCGGGGGTGGAACACTGAAGCTTTCTTT
>TRBD2|TRBV29-1|few|TRBJ2-1
CSVLAGTSGIGVNEQFF
TGCAGCGTCCTTGCCGGGACTAGCGGGATAGGAGTCAATGAGCAGTTCTTC
>-|TRBV7-7|-|TRBJ2-5
CASSLAGPETQYF
TGTGCTAGCAGCTTGGCGGGACCAGAGACCCAGTACTTC
>-|TRBV18|-|TRBJ1-4
CASSPGQNNEKLFF
TGTGCCAGCTCACCAGGCCAGAATAATGAAAAACTGTTTTTT
>-|TRBV6-6|few|TRBJ1-1
CASRRREGGTEAFF
TGTGCCAGCAGACGCCGGGAGGGTGGCACTGAAGCTTTCTTT
>TRBD2|TRBV5-1|once|TRBJ2-7
CASSMTSGALSTYEQYF
TGCGCCAGCAGCATGACTAGCGGGGCCCTGTCGACGTACGAGCAGTACTTC
>TRBD1|TRBV29-1|-|TRBJ1-2
CSVAGGINYGYTF
TGCAGCGTTGCAGGGGGAATAAACTATGGCTACACCTTC
>-|TRBV18|-|TRBJ1-1
CASSPRVALANTEAFF
TGTGCCAGCTCACCGCGAGTCGCCTTAGCGAACACTGAAGCTTTCTTT
>TRBD1|TRBV5-1|few|TRBJ1-2
CASGPGTGAPTNYGYTF
TGCGCCAGCGGGCCGGGGACAGGGGCTCCCACTAACTATGGCTACACCTTC
>-|TRBV19|-|TRBJ1-1
CASTLGGAGGTEAFF
TGTGCCAGTACCCTAGGTGGCGCGGGGGGCACTGAAGCTTTCTTT
>-|TRBV15|few|TRBJ1-1
CATSSPGHGGTEAFF
TGTGCCACCAGCAGTCCAGGGCACGGGGGAACTGAAGCTTTCTTT
>-|TRBV7-2|few|TRBJ2-5
CASRRTVETQYF
TGTGCCAGCAGACGGACAGTTGAGACCCAGTACTTC
>TRBD1|TRBV29-1|-|TRBJ1-3
CSGQGAGNTIYF
TGCAGCGGCCAGGGGGCTGGAAACACCATATATTTT
>TRBD1|TRBV7-2|-|TRBJ1-2
CASSSQPGQGANNYGYTF
TGTGCCAGCAGCTCACAACCGGGACAGGGGGCGAATAACTATGGCTACACCTTC
>-|TRBV4-3|few|TRBJ1-4
CASSSGLSNEKLFF
TGCGCCAGCAGCTCGGGACTGAGTAATGAAAAACTGTTTTTT
>-|TRBV11-3|-|TRBJ1-1
CASSFQVNTEAFF
TGTGCCAGCAGCTTCCAGGTGAACACTGAAGCTTTCTTT
>-|TRBV7-6|-|TRBJ2-5
CASSLRWRETQYF
TGTGCCAGCAGCTTAAGGTGGAGGGAGACCCAGTACTTC
>TRBD2|TRBV29-1|few|TRBJ2-1
CSVEDPRSRGLAGFEQFF
TGCAGCGTTGAAGATCCAAGATCTAGGGGACTAGCGGGATTTGAGCAGTTCTTC